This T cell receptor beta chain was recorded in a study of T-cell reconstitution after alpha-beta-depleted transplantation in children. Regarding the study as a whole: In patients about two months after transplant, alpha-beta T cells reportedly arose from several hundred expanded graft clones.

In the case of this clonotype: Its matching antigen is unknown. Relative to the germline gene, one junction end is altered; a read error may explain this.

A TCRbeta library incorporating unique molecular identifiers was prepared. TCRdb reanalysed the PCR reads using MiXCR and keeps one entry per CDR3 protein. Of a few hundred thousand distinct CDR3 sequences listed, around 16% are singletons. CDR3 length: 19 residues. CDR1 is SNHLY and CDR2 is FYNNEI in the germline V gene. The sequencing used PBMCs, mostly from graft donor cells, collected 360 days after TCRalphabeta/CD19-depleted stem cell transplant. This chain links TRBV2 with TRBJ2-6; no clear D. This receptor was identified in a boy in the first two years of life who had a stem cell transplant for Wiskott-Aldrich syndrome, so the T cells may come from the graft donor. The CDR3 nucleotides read TGTGCCATCAGTTTGCGATTCCGGGTCGCGACGACCTGGGCCAACGTCCTGACTTTC. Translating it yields CAISLRFRVATTWANVLTF.